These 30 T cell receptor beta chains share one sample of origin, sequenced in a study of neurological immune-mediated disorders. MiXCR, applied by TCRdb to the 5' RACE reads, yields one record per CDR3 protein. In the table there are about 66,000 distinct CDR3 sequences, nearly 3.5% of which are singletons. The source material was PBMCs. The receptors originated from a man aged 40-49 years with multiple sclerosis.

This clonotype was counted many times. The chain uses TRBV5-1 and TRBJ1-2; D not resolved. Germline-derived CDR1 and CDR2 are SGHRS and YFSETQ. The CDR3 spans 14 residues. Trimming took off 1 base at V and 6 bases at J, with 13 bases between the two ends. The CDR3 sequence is CASSLTGIVDGYTF. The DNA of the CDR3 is TGCGCCAGCAGCTTGACGGGGATTGTCGATGGCTACACCTTC.

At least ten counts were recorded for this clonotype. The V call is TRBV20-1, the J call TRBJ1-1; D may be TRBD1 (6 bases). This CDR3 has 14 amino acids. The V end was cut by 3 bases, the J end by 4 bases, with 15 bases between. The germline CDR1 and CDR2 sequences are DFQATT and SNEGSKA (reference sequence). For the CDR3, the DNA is TGCAGTGCTAGGTCAGGGGCTGGGGGCACTGAAGCTTTCTTT. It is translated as CSARSGAGGTEAFF.

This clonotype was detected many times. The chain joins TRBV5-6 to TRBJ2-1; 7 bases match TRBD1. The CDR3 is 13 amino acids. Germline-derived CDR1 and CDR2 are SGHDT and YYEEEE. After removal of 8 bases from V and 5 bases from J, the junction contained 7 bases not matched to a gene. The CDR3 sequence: CASLQGPNNEQFF. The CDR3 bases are TGTGCCAGTCTACAGGGGCCCAACAATGAGCAGTTCTTC.

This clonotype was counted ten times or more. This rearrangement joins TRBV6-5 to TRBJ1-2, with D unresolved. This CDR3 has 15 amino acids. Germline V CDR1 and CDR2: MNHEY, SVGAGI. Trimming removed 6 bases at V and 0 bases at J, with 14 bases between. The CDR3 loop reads CASRLQGVSNYGYTF. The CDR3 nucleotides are TGTGCCAGCAGATTACAAGGCGTATCTAACTATGGCTACACCTTC.

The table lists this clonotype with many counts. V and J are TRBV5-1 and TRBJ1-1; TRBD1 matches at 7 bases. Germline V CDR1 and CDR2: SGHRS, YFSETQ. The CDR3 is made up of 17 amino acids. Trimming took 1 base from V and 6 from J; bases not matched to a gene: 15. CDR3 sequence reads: CASSLKRGSAQGSEAFF. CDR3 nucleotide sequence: TGCGCCAGCAGCTTGAAAAGAGGCTCCGCACAGGGGTCTGAAGCTTTCTTT.

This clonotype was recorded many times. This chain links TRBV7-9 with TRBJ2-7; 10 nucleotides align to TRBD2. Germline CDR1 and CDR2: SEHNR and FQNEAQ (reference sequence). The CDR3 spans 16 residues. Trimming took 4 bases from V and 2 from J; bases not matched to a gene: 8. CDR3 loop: CASSSPIAGGAYEQYF. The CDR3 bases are TGTGCCAGCAGCTCCCCTATAGCGGGAGGCGCCTACGAGCAGTACTTC. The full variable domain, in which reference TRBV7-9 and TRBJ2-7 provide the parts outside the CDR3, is DTGVSQNPRHKITKRGQNVTFRCDPISEHNRLYWYRQTLGQGPEFLTYFQNEAQLEKSRLLSDRFSAERPKGSFSTLEIQRTEQGDSAMYLCASSSPIAGGAYEQYFGPGTRLTVT.

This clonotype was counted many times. This CDR3 reads CSARPLAGGQNEQFF. The CDR3 DNA reads as TGCAGTGCTAGACCCCTAGCGGGAGGTCAAAATGAGCAGTTCTTC. The chain employs TRBV20-1 and TRBJ2-1; TRBD2 agrees at 11 bases. The CDR3 runs 15 residues. With 2 bases clipped from V and 7 bases from J, the junction kept 7 bases outside the gene matches. Per germline, CDR1 DFQATT and CDR2 SNEGSKA (reference sequence).

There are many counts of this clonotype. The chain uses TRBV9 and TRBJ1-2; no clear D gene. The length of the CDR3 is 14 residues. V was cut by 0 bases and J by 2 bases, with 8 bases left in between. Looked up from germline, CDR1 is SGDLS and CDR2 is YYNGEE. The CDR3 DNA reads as TGTGCCAGCAGCGTAGGATCAGGAAACTATGGCTACACCTTC. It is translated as CASSVGSGNYGYTF.

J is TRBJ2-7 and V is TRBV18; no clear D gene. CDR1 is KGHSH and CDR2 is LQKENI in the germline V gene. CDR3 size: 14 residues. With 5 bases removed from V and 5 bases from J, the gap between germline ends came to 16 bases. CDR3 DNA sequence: TGTGCCAGCTCATGGGCTACCTCTCGGGACGAGCAGTACTTC. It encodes CASSWATSRDEQYF.

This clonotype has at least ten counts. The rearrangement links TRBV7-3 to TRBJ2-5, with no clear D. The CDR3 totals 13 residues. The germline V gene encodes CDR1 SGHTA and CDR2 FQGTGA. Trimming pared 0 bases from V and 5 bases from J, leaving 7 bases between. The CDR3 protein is CASSLTGMETQYF. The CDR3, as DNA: TGTGCCAGCAGCTTAACGGGAATGGAGACCCAGTACTTC.

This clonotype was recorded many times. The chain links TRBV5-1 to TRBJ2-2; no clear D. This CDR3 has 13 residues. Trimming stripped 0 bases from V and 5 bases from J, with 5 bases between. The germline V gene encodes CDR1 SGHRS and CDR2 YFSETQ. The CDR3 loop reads CASSLDRTGELFF. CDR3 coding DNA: TGCGCCAGCAGCTTGGATAGGACCGGGGAGCTGTTTTTT. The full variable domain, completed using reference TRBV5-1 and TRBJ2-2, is KAGVTQTPRYLIKTRGQQVTLSCSPISGHRSVSWYQQTPGQGLQFLFEYFSETQRNKGNFPGRFSGRQFSNSRSEMNVSTLELGDSALYLCASSLDRTGELFFGEGSRLTVL.

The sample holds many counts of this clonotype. The CDR3, as DNA: TGTGCCAGCAGTCCCCTGGGGGGCAATCAGCCCCAGCATTTT. Protein sequence: CASSPLGGNQPQHF. The genes are TRBV12-3 or TRBV12-4 and TRBJ1-5, with D maybe TRBD1 (5 bases). The V gene lost 5 bases and the J gene lost 2 bases, with 10 bases spanning the gap. CDR3 length equals 14 residues.

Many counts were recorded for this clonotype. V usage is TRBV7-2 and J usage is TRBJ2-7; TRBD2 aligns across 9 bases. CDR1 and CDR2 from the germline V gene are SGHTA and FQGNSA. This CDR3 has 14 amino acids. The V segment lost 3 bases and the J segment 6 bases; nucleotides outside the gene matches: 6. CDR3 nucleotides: TGTGCCAGCAGCTTTCGGCGGGGGGGGGTCGAGCAGTACTTC. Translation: CASSFRRGGVEQYF.

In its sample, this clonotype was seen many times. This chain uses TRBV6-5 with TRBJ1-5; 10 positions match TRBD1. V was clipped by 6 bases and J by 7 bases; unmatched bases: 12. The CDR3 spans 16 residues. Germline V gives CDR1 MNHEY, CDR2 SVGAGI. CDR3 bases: TGTGCCAGCAGCCGCGGACAGGGGGGGATTGGACAGCCCCAGCATTTT. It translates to CASSRGQGGIGQPQHF.

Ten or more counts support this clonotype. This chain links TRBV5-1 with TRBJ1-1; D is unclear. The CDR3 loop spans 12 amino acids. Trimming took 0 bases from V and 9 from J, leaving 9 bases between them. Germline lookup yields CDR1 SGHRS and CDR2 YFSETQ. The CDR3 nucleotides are TGCGCCAGCAGCTTGGAGGCCGGCAAAGCTTTCTTT. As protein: CASSLEAGKAFF. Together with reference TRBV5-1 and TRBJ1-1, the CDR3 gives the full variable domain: KAGVTQTPRYLIKTRGQQVTLSCSPISGHRSVSWYQQTPGQGLQFLFEYFSETQRNKGNFPGRFSGRQFSNSRSEMNVSTLELGDSALYLCASSLEAGKAFFGQGTRLTVV.

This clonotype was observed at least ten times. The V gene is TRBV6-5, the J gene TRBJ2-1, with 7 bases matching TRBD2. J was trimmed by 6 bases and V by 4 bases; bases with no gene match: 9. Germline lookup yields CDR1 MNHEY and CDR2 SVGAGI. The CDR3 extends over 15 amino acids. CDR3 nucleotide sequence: TGTGCCAGCAGTTGGGGTGGGAGGGCCGGCAATGAGCAGTTCTTC. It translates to CASSWGGRAGNEQFF.

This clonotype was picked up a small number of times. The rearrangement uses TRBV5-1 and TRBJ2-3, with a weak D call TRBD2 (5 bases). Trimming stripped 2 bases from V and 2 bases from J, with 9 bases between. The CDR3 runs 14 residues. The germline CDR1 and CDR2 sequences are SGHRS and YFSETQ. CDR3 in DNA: TGCGCCAGCAGCTTACTAGGAGTCACAGATACGCAGTATTTT. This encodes CASSLLGVTDTQYF.

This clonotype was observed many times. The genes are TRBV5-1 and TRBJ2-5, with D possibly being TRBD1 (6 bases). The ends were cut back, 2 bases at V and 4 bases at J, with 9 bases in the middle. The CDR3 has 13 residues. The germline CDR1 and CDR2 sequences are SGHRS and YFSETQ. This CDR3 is CASSLQGRETQYF. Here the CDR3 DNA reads TGCGCCAGCAGCTTACAGGGTCGAGAGACCCAGTACTTC.

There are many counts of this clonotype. Here the CDR3 DNA reads TGTGCCAGCAGTTACTCGCGAGGGTTCTATGAAAAACTGTTTTTT. The encoded protein is CASSYSRGFYEKLFF. The rearrangement joins TRBV6-5 to TRBJ1-4, with D hard to call. CDR3 length: 15 residues. The germline V and J ends were trimmed by 0 bases and 6 bases, with 11 bases remaining between them. In germline, CDR1 is MNHEY, CDR2 SVGAGI.

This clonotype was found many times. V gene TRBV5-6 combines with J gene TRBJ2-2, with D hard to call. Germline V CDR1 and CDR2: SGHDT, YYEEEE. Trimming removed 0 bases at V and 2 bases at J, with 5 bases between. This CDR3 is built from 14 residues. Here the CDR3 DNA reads TGTGCCAGCAGCTTGGATAGTAACACCGGGGAGCTGTTTTTT. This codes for CASSLDSNTGELFF.

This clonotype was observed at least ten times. CDR3 nucleotide sequence: TGTGCCAGCAGCTTACCAACTAATGAAAAACTGTTTTTT. Its protein is CASSLPTNEKLFF. The gene calls are TRBV5-6 and TRBJ1-4; no firm D call. The ends were cut back, 2 bases at V and 0 bases at J, with 2 bases in the middle. This CDR3 is 13 amino acids long. The V gene's germline CDR1 is SGHDT and CDR2 YYEEEE.

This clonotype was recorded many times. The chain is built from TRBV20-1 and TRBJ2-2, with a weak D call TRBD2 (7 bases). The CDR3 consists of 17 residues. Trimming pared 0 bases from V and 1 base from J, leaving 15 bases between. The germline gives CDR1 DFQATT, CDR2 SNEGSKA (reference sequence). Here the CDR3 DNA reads TGCAGTGCTAGAGACCTGCGGGGGCGCCTGAACACCGGGGAGCTGTTTTTT. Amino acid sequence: CSARDLRGRLNTGELFF.

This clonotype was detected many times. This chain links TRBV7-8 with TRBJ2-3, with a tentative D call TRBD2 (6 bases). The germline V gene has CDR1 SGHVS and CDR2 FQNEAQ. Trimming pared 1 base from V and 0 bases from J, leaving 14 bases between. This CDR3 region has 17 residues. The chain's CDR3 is CASSLGAGKPSTDTQYF. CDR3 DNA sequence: TGTGCCAGCAGCTTAGGGGCGGGGAAACCTAGCACAGATACGCAGTATTTT. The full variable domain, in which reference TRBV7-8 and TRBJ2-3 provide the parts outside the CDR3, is GAGVSQSPRYKVAKRGQDVALRCDPISGHVSLFWYQQALGQGPEFLTYFQNEAQLDKSGLPSDRFFAERPEGSVSTLKIQRTQQEDSAVYLCASSLGAGKPSTDTQYFGPGTRLTVL.

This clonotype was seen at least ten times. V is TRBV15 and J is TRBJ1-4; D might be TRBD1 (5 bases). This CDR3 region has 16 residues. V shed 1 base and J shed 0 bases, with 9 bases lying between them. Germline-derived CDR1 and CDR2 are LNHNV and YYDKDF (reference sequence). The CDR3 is CATSRVGESTNEKLFF. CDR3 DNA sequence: TGTGCCACCAGCAGAGTGGGGGAGTCAACTAATGAAAAACTGTTTTTT.

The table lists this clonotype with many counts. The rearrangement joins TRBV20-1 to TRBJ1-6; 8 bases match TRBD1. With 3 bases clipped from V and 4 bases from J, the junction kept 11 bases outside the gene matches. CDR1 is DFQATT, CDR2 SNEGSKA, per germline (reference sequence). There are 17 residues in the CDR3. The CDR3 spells CSARPHGQGRYNSPLHF. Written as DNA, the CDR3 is TGCAGTGCTAGGCCCCATGGACAGGGTCGATATAATTCACCCCTCCACTTT.

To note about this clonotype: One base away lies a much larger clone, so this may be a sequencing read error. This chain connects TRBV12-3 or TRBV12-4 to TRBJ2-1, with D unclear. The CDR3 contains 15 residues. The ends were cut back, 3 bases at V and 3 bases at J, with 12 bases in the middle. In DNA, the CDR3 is TGTGCCAGCAGTTTCGGTGGGCCCATCTACAATGAGCAGTTCTTC. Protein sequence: CASSFGGPIYNEQFF.

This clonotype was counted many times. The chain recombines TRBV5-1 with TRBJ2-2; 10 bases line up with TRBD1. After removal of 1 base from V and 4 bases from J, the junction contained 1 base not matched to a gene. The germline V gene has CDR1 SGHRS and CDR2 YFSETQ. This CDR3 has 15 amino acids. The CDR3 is CASSLRTGGTGELFF. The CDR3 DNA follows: TGCGCCAGCAGCTTGAGGACAGGGGGCACCGGGGAGCTGTTTTTT.

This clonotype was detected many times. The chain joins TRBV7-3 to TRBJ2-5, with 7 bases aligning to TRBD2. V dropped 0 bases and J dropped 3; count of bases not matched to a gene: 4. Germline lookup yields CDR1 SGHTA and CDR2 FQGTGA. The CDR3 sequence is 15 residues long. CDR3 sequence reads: CASSLTGTKKETQYF. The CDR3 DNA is TGTGCCAGCAGCTTAACCGGGACTAAAAAAGAGACCCAGTACTTC.

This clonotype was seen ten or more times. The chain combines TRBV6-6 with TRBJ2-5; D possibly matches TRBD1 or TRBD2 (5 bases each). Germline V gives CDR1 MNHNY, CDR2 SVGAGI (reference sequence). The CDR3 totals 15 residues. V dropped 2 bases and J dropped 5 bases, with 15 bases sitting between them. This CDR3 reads CASSYPGQGRETQYF. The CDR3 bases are TGTGCCAGCAGTTACCCGGGGCAAGGTCGGGAGACCCAGTACTTC.

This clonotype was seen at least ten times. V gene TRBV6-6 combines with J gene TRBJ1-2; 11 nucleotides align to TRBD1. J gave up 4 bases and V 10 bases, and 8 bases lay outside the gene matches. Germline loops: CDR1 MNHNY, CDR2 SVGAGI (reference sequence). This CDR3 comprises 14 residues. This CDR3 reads CATVGQGEGYGYTF. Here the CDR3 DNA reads TGTGCCACCGTGGGACAGGGGGAGGGCTATGGCTACACCTTC.